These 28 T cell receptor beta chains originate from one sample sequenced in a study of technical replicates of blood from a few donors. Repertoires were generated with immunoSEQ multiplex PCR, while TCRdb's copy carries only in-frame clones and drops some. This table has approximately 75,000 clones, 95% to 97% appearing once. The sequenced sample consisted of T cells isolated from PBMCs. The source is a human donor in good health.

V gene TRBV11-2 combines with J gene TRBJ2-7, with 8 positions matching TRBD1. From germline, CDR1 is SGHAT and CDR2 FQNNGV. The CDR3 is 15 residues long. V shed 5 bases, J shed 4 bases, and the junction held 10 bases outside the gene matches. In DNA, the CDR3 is TGTGCCAGCAGCGACGACGACGGGACAGGTTACGAGCAGTACTTC. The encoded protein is CASSDDDGTGYEQYF.

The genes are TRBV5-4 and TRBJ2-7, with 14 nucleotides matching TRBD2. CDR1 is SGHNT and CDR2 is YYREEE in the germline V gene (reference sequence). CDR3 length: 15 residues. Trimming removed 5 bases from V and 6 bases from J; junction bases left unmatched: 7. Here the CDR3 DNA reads TGTGCCAGCAGAGCGGGGACTAGCGGGAGCGGCGAGCAGTACTTC. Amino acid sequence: CASRAGTSGSGEQYF.

CDR3 DNA sequence: TGTGCCACCCGGACTGCCGGGAGGGCCCTCTCCTACAATGAGCAGTTCTTC. Translation: CATRTAGRALSYNEQFF. The chain is built from TRBV19 and TRBJ2-1; 8 nucleotides match TRBD2. V shed 10 bases, J shed 0 bases, and the junction held 14 bases outside the gene matches. There are 17 residues in the CDR3. Germline assignment: CDR1 LNHDA and CDR2 SQIVND (reference sequence).

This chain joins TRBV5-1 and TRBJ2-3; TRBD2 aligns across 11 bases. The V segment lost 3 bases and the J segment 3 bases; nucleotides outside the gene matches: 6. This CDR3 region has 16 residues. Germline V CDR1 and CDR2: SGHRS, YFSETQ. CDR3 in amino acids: CASSSDPSGGTDTQYF. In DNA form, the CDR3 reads TGCGCCAGCAGCTCTGACCCTAGCGGGGGGACAGATACGCAGTATTTT.

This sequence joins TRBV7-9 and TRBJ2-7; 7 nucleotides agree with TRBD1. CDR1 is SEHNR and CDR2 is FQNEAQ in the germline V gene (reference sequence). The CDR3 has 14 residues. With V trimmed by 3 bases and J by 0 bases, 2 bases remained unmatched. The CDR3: CASSLGDSSYEQYF. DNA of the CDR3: TGTGCCAGCAGCTTGGGGGACAGCTCCTACGAGCAGTACTTC.

The CDR3 reads CASSRTGNEQFF. The DNA of the CDR3 is TGTGCCAGCAGCCGGACAGGGAATGAGCAGTTCTTC. The V and J genes are TRBV7-9 and TRBJ2-1, with 8 bases fitting TRBD1. Looked up from germline, CDR1 is SEHNR and CDR2 is FQNEAQ (reference sequence). Trimming took 5 bases from V and 7 from J; bases not matched to a gene: 1. The CDR3 is 12 amino acids.

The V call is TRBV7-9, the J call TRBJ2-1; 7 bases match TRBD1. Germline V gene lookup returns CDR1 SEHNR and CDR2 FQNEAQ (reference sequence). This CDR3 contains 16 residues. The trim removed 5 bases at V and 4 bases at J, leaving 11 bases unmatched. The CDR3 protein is CASSQYDRDRYNEQFF. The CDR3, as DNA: TGTGCCAGCAGCCAGTACGACAGGGACAGATACAATGAGCAGTTCTTC.

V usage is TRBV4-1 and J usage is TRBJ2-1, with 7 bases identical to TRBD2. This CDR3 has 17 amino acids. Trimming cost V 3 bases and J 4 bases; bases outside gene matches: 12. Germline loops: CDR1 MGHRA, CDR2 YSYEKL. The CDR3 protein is CASSHPPGGGAYNEQFF. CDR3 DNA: TGCGCCAGCAGCCACCCCCCGGGGGGAGGGGCGTACAATGAGCAGTTCTTC.

The CDR3 sequence: CASTGGVTQYF. In DNA, the CDR3 is TGTGCCAGCACTGGCGGGGTTACGCAGTATTTT. The J gene is TRBJ2-3, the V gene TRBV27; D possibly corresponds to TRBD2 (6 bases). Germline V gives CDR1 MNHEY, CDR2 SMNVEV (reference sequence). Trimming took off 7 bases at V and 8 bases at J, with 10 bases between the two ends. The CDR3 has 11 residues.

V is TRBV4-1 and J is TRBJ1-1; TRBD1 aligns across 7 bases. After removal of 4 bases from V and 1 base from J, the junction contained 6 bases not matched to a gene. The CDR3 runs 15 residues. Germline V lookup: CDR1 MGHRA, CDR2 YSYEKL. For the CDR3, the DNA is TGCGCCAGCAGCCCGGGACAGCACTCGAACACTGAAGCTTTCTTT. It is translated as CASSPGQHSNTEAFF.

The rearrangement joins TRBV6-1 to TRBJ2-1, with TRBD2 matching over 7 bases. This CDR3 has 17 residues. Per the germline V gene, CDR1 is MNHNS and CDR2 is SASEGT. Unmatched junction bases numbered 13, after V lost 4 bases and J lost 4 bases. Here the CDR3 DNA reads TGTGCCAGCAGTGTGGCGGGAGCTGTCCTTATGTACAATGAGCAGTTCTTC. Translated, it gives CASSVAGAVLMYNEQFF.

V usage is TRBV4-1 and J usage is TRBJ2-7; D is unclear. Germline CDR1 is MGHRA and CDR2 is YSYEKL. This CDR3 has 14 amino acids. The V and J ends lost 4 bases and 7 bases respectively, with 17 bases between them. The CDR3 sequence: CASSPPDGPREQYF. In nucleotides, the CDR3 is TGCGCCAGCAGCCCCCCTGACGGTCCGAGGGAGCAGTACTTC.

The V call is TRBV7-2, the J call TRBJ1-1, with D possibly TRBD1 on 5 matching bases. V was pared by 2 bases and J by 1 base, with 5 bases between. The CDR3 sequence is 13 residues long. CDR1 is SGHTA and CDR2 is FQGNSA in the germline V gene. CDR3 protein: CASSLQGNTEAFF. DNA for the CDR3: TGTGCCAGCAGCTTACAGGGGAACACTGAAGCTTTCTTT.

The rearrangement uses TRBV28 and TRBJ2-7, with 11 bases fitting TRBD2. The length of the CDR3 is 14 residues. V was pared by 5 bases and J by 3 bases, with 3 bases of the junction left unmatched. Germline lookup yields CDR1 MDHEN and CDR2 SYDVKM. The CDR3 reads CASSRGTSGYEQYF. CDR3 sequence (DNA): TGTGCCAGCAGTCGAGGGACTAGCGGCTACGAGCAGTACTTC. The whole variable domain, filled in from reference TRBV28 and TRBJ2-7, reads DVKVTQSSRYLVKRTGEKVFLECVQDMDHENMFWYRQDPGLGLRLIYFSYDVKMKEKGDIPEGYSVSREKKERFSLILESASTNQTSMYLCASSRGTSGYEQYFGPGTRLTVT.

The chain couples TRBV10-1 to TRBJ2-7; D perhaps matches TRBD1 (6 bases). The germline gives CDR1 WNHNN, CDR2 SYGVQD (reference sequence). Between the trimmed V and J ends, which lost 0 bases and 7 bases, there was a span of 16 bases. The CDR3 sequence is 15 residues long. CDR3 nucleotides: TGCGCCAGCAGTGAGTCCTACAGGGCTGGGAGAGAGCAGTACTTC. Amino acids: CASSESYRAGREQYF.

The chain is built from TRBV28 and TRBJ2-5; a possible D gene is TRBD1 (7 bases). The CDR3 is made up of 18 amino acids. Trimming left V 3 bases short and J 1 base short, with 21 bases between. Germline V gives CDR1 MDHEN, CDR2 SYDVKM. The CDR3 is CASSFGQGGRVRQETQYF. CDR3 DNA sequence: TGTGCCAGCAGTTTTGGTCAGGGGGGTCGGGTGCGCCAAGAGACCCAGTACTTC.

CDR3 in DNA: TGTGCCAGCAGTGGGGGGAGCTCTGGGGCCAACGTCCTGACTTTC. It codes for CASSGGSSGANVLTF. The chain joins TRBV6-5 to TRBJ2-6, with D perhaps TRBD2 (6 bases). Trimming shortened V by 5 bases and J by 0 bases, and 8 bases separated the two germline ends. Germline CDR1 reads MNHEY; CDR2 reads SVGAGI. The CDR3 sequence is 15 residues long.

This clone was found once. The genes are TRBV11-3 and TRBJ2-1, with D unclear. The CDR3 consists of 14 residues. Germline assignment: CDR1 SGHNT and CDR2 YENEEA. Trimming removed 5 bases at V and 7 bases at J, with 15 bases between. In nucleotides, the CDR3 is TGTGCCAGCAGCCCGTCCGCGCCGTCGAATGAGCAGTTCTTC. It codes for CASSPSAPSNEQFF.

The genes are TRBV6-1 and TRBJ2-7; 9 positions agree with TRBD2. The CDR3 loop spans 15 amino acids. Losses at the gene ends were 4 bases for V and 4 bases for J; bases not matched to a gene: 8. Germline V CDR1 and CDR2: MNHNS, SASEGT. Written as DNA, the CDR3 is TGTGCCAGCAGTGTCCCAGCGGGAGGATTTTACGAGCAGTACTTC. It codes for CASSVPAGGFYEQYF.

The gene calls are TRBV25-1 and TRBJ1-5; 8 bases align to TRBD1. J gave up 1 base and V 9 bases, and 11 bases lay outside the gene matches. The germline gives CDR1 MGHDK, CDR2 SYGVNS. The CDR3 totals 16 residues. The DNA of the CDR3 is TGTGCCAGTCCGACCCGGACAGGGAGCAGCAATCAGCCCCAGCATTTT. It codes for CASPTRTGSSNQPQHF. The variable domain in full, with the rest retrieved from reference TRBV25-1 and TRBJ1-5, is EADIYQTPRYLVIGTGKKITLECSQTMGHDKMYWYQQDPGMELHLIHYSYGVNSTEKGDLSSESTVSRIRTEHFPLTLESARPSHTSQYLCASPTRTGSSNQPQHFGDGTRLSIL.

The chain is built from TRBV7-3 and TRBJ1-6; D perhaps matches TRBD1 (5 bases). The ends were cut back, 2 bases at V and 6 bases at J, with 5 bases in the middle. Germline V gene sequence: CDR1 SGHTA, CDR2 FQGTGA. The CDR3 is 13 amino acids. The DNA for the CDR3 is TGTGCCAGCAGCTTACAGGGTAATTCACCCCTCCACTTT. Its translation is CASSLQGNSPLHF. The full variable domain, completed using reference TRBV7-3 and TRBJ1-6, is GAGVSQTPSNKVTEKGKYVELRCDPISGHTALYWYRQSLGQGPEFLIYFQGTGAADDSGLPNDRFFAVRPEGSVSTLKIQRTERGDSAVYLCASSLQGNSPLHFGNGTRLTVT.

CDR3 protein: CASSFMSFSGSFFNEQFF. CDR3 DNA: TGTGCCAGCAGTTTTATGTCTTTCAGCGGGAGTTTTTTCAATGAGCAGTTCTTC. V usage is TRBV28 and J usage is TRBJ2-1, with 8 bases lining up with TRBD2. V lost 3 bases, J lost 6 bases, and 16 bases stayed unmatched. This CDR3 contains 18 residues. Germline V CDR1 and CDR2: MDHEN, SYDVKM.

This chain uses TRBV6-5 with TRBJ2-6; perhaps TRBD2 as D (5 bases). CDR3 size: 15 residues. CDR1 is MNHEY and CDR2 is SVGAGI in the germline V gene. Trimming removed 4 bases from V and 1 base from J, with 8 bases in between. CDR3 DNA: TGTGCCAGCAGTTCCGGGGTGTCTGGGGCCAACGTCCTGACTTTC. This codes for CASSSGVSGANVLTF.

The CDR3 DNA sequence: TGCGCCAGCAGTGAATTGACAGGGGGCAGGAACGAGCAGTACTTC. Residues: CASSELTGGRNEQYF. The chain couples TRBV10-1 to TRBJ2-7; TRBD1 matches 10 bases. The CDR3 length is 15 residues. The germline gives CDR1 WNHNN, CDR2 SYGVQD (reference sequence). The J segment lost 5 bases and the V segment lost 3 bases, leaving 7 bases of the junction unmatched.

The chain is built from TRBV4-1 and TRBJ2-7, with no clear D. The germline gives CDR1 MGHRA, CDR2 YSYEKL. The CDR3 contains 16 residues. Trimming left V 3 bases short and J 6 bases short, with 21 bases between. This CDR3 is CASSHPFRENPGEQYF. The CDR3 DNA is TGCGCCAGCAGCCATCCCTTTCGCGAGAACCCTGGCGAGCAGTACTTC.

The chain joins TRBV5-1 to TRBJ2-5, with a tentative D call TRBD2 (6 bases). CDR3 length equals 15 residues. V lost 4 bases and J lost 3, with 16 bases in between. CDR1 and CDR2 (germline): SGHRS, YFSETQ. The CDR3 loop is CASSPGVQREETQYF. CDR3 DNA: TGCGCCAGCAGCCCGGGGGTACAAAGGGAAGAGACCCAGTACTTC.

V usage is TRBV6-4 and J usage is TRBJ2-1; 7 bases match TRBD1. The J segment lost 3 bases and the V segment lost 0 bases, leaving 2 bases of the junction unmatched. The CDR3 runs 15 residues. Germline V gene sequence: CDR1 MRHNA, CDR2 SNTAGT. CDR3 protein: CASSDSAGGYNEQFF. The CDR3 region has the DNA TGTGCCAGCAGTGACTCTGCAGGGGGCTACAATGAGCAGTTCTTC.

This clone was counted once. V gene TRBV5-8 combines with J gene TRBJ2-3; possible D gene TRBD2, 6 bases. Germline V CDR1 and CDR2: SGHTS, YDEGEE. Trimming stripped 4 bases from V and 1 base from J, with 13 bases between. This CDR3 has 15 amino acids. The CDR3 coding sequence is TGTGCCAGCAGCGACATAGCGGAGGGCACAGATACGCAGTATTTT. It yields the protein CASSDIAEGTDTQYF.